This T cell receptor (beta chain) comes out of a study of blood T cell repertoires in COVID-19. The wider study: Samples came from the United States, Italy and Spain, spanning acute and convalescent COVID-19.

The CDR3 extends over 17 amino acids. The ends were cut back, 2 bases at V and 5 bases at J, with 21 bases in the middle. CDR1 is SGHAT, CDR2 FQNNGV, per germline. Authors' data handling: For nucleated cells, counts were estimated from reference gene primer amplification. Repertoires were generated with immunoSEQ multiplex PCR, while TCRdb's copy carries only in-frame clones and drops some. V, J and clone size were drawn from that table, and D and trimming were deduced from the DNA. The data contain roughly 350,000 clones, less than 85% of them singletons. The V and J genes are TRBV11-2 and TRBJ1-2; no firm D call. This sequence was found in a woman aged 18-29 years with acute or convalescent COVID-19. Sequencing input: peripheral blood. The chain's CDR3 is CASSLPSWGGGRYGYTF. CDR3 nucleotide sequence: TGTGCCAGCAGCTTACCTTCGTGGGGAGGAGGGAGGTATGGCTACACCTTC.